This TCR beta chain was recovered during a study of blood T cell repertoires in COVID-19. Turning to the study itself: Samples taken during acute and convalescent COVID-19 were collected in the United States, Italy and Spain. Sample material is recorded as cDNA or gDNA derived from T cells, B-cell-depleted T cells, or PBMCs.

Trimming removed 2 bases at V and 1 base at J, with 5 bases between. CDR3 length: 13 amino acids. Germline CDR1 and CDR2: MNHNS and SASEGT. Original methodology: From reference gene primer amplification, estimates of nucleated cell counts were derived. TCRdb keeps only in-frame clones here, not all; method: immunoSEQ multiplex PCR. V and J calls and clone size are those listed in that table; D and trimming were worked out from the DNA. The table records 250,000 or so clones, approximately 90% of them present only once. The TCR sequence derives from a woman aged 40 to 50 who had recovered from COVID-19. The specimen was peripheral blood. The chain employs TRBV6-1 and TRBJ2-5; no definite D call. The CDR3 DNA reads TGTGCCAGCAGTGAATCGGGCCAAGAGACCCAGTACTTC. It yields the protein CASSESGQETQYF.